The TCR beta chain under discussion was sequenced for a study of blood T cells in healthy people across ages (dated by TCRdb to between 2014 and 2017). Some background on the complete study: In model experiments, template switching captured about one uniquely barcoded TCR beta cDNA molecule for every two T cells. Age-related changes in TCR beta repertoire diversity were measured in the study by deep sequencing normalized with unique cDNA molecular identifiers. The donors were split into four age groups: young (average around 17 years), middle-aged (about 40), aged (approximately 60) and long-lived (over 75). Two additional independent replicas of 1 million unique cDNA reads from the same blood draw were analyzed for two donors (one aged 18 to 29 and one aged 80 or older).

V ends up 4 bases short and J 8 bases short, with an unmatched junction base count of 7. The CDR3 runs 14 amino acids, cysteine and phenylalanine included. The read is trimmed to its CDR3 DNA, 42 bases read in frame from base 1. The CDR1 and CDR2 encoded by the germline V gene are SGHTA and FQGNSA. Paper-wide results and their limitations: There was a strong correlation between observed TCR beta diversity and the percentage of naive T cells measured by flow cytometry. The long-lived group showed more naive CD4+ T cells, fewer expanded clones and increased TCR diversity than the aged group, suggesting age selection. Bulk unsorted PBMC profiling prevented conclusive comparison of naive and antigen-experienced compartments. Because donor CMV infection status was unknown, age-related changes in expanded clonotypes were potentially confounded. As age increased, observed TCR beta diversity per million T cells dropped in a roughly linear way, and a significant reduction was already evident by age about 40. Total diversity estimates from one million sequenced T cells were considered lower bounds and underestimates.

This clonotype was found many times. Its cognate antigen has yet to be identified. The input lacks base qualities; no much larger clone sits a single base away. Library method: 5' RACE. Sequencing was carried out with an Illumina HiSeq 2500. A second PCR of about 6 to 11 cycles was run with a J-beta primer mix and a sample-barcoded 5' primer. A template-switch 5' adaptor carrying 12 random nucleotides introduced a unique molecular identifier onto each TCR beta cDNA molecule. At least 3 million CDR3-containing paired-end reads were obtained from each sample. First-strand cDNA synthesis was performed from all RNA using the Mint cDNA synthesis kit, with priming by a TRBC-specific oligonucleotide. After uracil-DNA glycosylase treatment, a first 18-cycle PCR used universal primers M1SS and BC2_uni_R on all cDNA. The study's own analysis went as follows. For normalization, 1 million high-quality reads, each with a distinct molecular identifier, were randomly selected from each sample. Instead of being binned into consensus sequences, reads with shared molecular identifiers were discarded. CDR3 identification, clonotype clustering and error correction used MiTCR with a Q25 quality threshold and the strictest error-elimination algorithm. A nonparametric unseen species model using Euler transformation provided a lower-bound estimate of total TCR beta diversity. TCRdb's own reprocessing of the public reads used fastp at Q25 and MiXCR and kept productive beta chains. Merged by CDR3 protein, the rows form single entries marked with the most common genes and DNA. It is TCRdb's table, rather than the study itself, that gives the V and J calls and clone size. The sample profile shows approximately 780,000 distinct CDR3 sequences; about 26% of them were found once. Jointly, the top ten make up about 3% of the sample.

The donors were some 36 Caucasian individuals from Russia, aged 6 to 90 years, who were systemically healthy. Roughly 11 milliliters of peripheral blood were drawn from each donor into EDTA-treated Vacutainer tubes. Ficoll-Paque density-gradient centrifugation was used to isolate PBMCs, with at least 7 million per sample. Trizol reagent was used to extract total RNA from the PBMCs, yielding at least 6 micrograms per sample. For every donor, an aliquot of PBMCs went through flow cytometry to measure the percentages of naive CD45RAhigh/CD27high T cells. This same sample was also taken into another study, of T cells of mothers and their children. As the second publication notes: Nine systemically healthy Caucasian individuals, comprising three mothers and their six children, were included as donors. cDNA synthesis used all of the extracted RNA, with around 1.5 ug of RNA in each 15 ul reaction. In the second PCR, the M1S primer added sample barcodes and 2-4 random nucleotides. Over 9.5 million TCR beta CDR3 reads were obtained for each mother, and 3 million to 3.5 million reads were obtained for each child. Thymic selection similarly shapes TCR recombination output in related and unrelated pairs, with minor effect from inherited differences. Normalized repertoire overlap was always slightly but never significantly higher in related than unrelated mother-child pairs. No persistent microchimeric T cell clones were detected, at a sensitivity of roughly 93 clones per million clonotypes. In the study, deep NGS was used to compare the TCR beta repertoires of mothers and children, and features distinguishing related mother-child pairs from unrelated individuals were sought. Mothers averaged roughly 40 +/- 4 years of age and children averaged 11 +/- 4 years. After adapter ligation was performed with NEBNext reagents, the libraries were sequenced on an Illumina HiSeq 2000 with 100+100 nt paired-end reads. To avoid cross-contamination, the mother libraries and the child libraries were prepared a month apart and sequenced in separate runs. For each donor, between about 450,000 and 2,300,000 distinct TCR beta clonotypes were identified. Naive TCR beta clonotypes were estimated from low-frequency clonotypes matched to each donor's FACS-determined naive share, without sorting.

This clonotype was sampled from a boy between 10 and 17 years old in good health. Sequenced input: blood. The V gene is TRBV7-2 and the J gene is TRBJ1-4, and TRBD1 aligns with 7 junction nucleotides. The nucleotide sequence reads as follows: TGTGCCAGCAGCTCTCGACAGGGCCAGGAAAAACTGTTTTTT. The resulting protein is CASSSRQGQEKLFF.